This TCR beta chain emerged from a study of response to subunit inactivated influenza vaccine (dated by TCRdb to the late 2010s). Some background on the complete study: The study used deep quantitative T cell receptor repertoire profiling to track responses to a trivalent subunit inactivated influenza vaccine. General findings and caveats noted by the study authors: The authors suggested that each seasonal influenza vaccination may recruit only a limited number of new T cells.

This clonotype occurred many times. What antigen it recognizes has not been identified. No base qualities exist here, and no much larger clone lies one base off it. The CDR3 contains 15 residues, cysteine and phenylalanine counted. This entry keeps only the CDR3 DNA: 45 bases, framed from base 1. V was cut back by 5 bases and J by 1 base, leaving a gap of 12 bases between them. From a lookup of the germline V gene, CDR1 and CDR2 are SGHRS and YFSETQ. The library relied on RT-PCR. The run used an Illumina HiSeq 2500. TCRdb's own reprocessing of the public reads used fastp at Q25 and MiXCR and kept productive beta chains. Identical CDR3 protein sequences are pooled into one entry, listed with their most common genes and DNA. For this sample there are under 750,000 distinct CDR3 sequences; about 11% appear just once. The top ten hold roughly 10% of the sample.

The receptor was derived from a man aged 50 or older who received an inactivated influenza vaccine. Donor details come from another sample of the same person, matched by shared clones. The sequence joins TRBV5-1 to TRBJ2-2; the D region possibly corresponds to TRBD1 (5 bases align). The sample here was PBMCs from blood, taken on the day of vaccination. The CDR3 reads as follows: CASSINQGNTGELFF. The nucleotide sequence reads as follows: TGCGCCAGCAGTATTAATCAGGGGAACACCGGGGAGCTGTTTTTT.